The 27 T cell receptor beta chains below were found in one sample sequenced in a study of blood T cell repertoires in COVID-19. Some clones are missing from TCRdb's copy, which holds only in-frame ones; the method was immunoSEQ multiplex PCR. The table records roughly 150,000 clones, approximately 83% of them present only once. Sequenced sample: peripheral blood. Receptors originate from a woman of 80 years or more with acute or convalescent COVID-19.

The chain links TRBV2 to TRBJ1-6, with 8 bases that match TRBD1. CDR1 SNHLY and CDR2 FYNNEI come from the germline V gene. J gave up 11 bases and V 2 bases, and 5 bases lay outside the gene matches. CDR3 length equals 14 residues. CDR3 amino acids: CASSETGGWAPLHF. For the CDR3, the DNA is TGTGCCAGCAGTGAAACAGGGGGTTGGGCACCCCTCCACTTT.

This chain uses TRBV11-2 with TRBJ1-1, with TRBD1 matching over 7 bases. Trimming removed 5 bases from V and 2 bases from J; junction bases left unmatched: 14. CDR3 length equals 17 residues. Germline values: CDR1 SGHAT, CDR2 FQNNGV. For the CDR3, the DNA is TGTGCCAGCAGCCTGTTGACAGGGCCGGCCCGAAACACTGAAGCTTTCTTT. This gives the protein CASSLLTGPARNTEAFF.

The rearrangement joins TRBV30 to TRBJ2-3, with a tentative D call TRBD2 (6 bases). Germline V lookup: CDR1 GTSNPN, CDR2 SVGIG (reference sequence). Trimming removed 3 bases at V and 4 bases at J, with 11 bases between. This CDR3 comprises 13 residues. DNA of the CDR3: TGTGCCTGGAGATCCGGGGGACCAGATACGCAGTATTTT. Protein: CAWRSGGPDTQYF. Using reference TRBV30 and TRBJ2-3 for the parts outside the CDR3, the full variable domain is SQTIHQWPATLVQPVGSPLSLECTVEGTSNPNLYWYRQAAGRGLQLLFYSVGIGQISSEVPQNLSASRPQDRQFILSSKKLLLSDSGFYLCAWRSGGPDTQYFGPGTRLTVL.

The V and J genes are TRBV24-1 and TRBJ1-2, with D possibly matching TRBD1 (5 bases). This CDR3 region has 13 residues. CDR1 is KGHDR, CDR2 SFDVKD, per germline. The V and J ends lost 4 bases and 4 bases respectively, with 9 bases between them. The CDR3 DNA reads as TGTGCCACCAGTGAGGGGGGGGGCTATGGCTACACCTTC. Translation: CATSEGGGYGYTF.

V is TRBV30 and J is TRBJ1-1; TRBD1 is a possible D gene (5 bases). The CDR3 spans 16 residues. Germline loops: CDR1 GTSNPN, CDR2 SVGIG (reference sequence). V lost 4 bases and J 0 bases, leaving 18 bases between the germline ends. CDR3 bases: TGTGCCTGGAAGGGGCCAACCTGGCCCATGAACACTGAAGCTTTCTTT. It encodes CAWKGPTWPMNTEAFF.

The chain uses TRBV11-2 and TRBJ2-7; the match to TRBD1 covers 9 bases. J lost 3 bases, V lost 6 bases, and 3 bases had no gene match. The germline gives CDR1 SGHAT, CDR2 FQNNGV. The CDR3 covers 13 residues. This CDR3 is CASRGQGVYEQYF. The CDR3 nucleotides read TGTGCCAGCAGGGGACAGGGAGTCTACGAGCAGTACTTC.

This clone appeared once. The chain carries TRBV7-8 and TRBJ1-1, with D possibly being TRBD1 (5 bases). V shed 1 base and J shed 1 base, with 13 bases lying between them. This CDR3 spans 16 amino acids. Germline lookup yields CDR1 SGHVS and CDR2 FQNEAQ. CDR3 DNA: TGTGCCAGCAGCTTAGTAACGGGACTACAGAACACTGAAGCTTTCTTT. Residues: CASSLVTGLQNTEAFF.

V and J are TRBV19 and TRBJ1-4; D gene unclear. This CDR3 comprises 14 residues. V lost 11 bases and J 2 bases, leaving 15 bases between the germline ends. Germline V lookup: CDR1 LNHDA, CDR2 SQIVND (reference sequence). The CDR3, as DNA: TGTGCCGCAAGCAGAGGGAGTACTAATGAAAAACTGTTTTTT. Translated: CAASRGSTNEKLFF. The variable domain in full, completed from reference TRBV19 and TRBJ1-4, reads DGGITQSPKYLFRKEGQNVTLSCEQNLNHDAMYWYRQDPGQGLRLIYYSQIVNDFQKGDIAEGYSVSREKKESFPLTVTSAQKNPTAFYLCAASRGSTNEKLFFGSGTQLSVL.

The sample holds one count of this clone. V gene TRBV6-2 or TRBV6-3 combines with J gene TRBJ2-7, with 10 bases fitting TRBD2. The germline V gene encodes CDR1 MNHEY and CDR2 SVGEGT. CDR3 length equals 19 residues. After removal of 4 bases from V and 4 bases from J, the junction contained 19 bases not matched to a gene. The CDR3 here is CASSSRGQGPTSGTYEQYF. In nucleotides, the CDR3 is TGTGCCAGCAGTTCCCGCGGACAGGGTCCCACTAGCGGGACTTACGAGCAGTACTTC.

V gene TRBV28 combines with J gene TRBJ1-2, with 8 bases aligning to TRBD1. The V segment lost 6 bases and the J segment 7 bases; nucleotides outside the gene matches: 10. CDR1 and CDR2 from the germline V gene are MDHEN and SYDVKM. CDR3 length: 14 residues. The CDR3 nucleotides read TGTGCCAGCAGGAAAGATCCTCAGGGGGCTGGCTACACCTTC. Translated: CASRKDPQGAGYTF.

V gene TRBV9 combines with J gene TRBJ2-5; TRBD2 is a possible D gene (6 bases). CDR3 length: 17 residues. V was pared by 0 bases and J by 5 bases, with 20 bases between. Germline V gene lookup returns CDR1 SGDLS and CDR2 YYNGEE. CDR3 in amino acids: CASSVGLGGAHAETQYF. CDR3 DNA: TGTGCCAGCAGCGTAGGTCTGGGGGGTGCCCATGCGGAGACCCAGTACTTC.

V is TRBV11-2 and J is TRBJ2-1, with 8 nucleotides matching TRBD1. CDR1 SGHAT and CDR2 FQNNGV come from the germline V gene. This CDR3 comprises 18 residues. Trimming at V came to 5 bases and at J to 0 bases, leaving 12 bases not matched to a gene. The CDR3 DNA is TGTGCCAGCAGCGCCTTCTCCCTGGACAGGGTCTCCTACAATGAGCAGTTCTTC. It specifies CASSAFSLDRVSYNEQFF.

CDR3 sequence (DNA): TGTGCCAGCAGCTTACAGGGCCCGGGGGGGACTGAAGCTTTCTTT. This gives the protein CASSLQGPGGTEAFF. The chain joins TRBV5-4 to TRBJ1-1; D possibly corresponds to TRBD1 (6 bases). The CDR3 has 15 residues. Germline V lookup: CDR1 SGHNT, CDR2 YYREEE (reference sequence). Trimming removed 2 bases at V and 5 bases at J, with 16 bases between.

The chain employs TRBV19 and TRBJ1-5; perhaps TRBD1 as D (5 bases). The germline V and J ends were trimmed by 3 bases and 5 bases, with 11 bases remaining between them. In germline, CDR1 is LNHDA, CDR2 SQIVND (reference sequence). This CDR3 is 14 amino acids long. The CDR3 spells CASSMEGLHQPQHF. DNA of the CDR3: TGTGCCAGTAGTATGGAGGGGCTGCATCAGCCCCAGCATTTT.

The chain carries TRBV18 and TRBJ1-1; TRBD1 is a possible D gene (5 bases). CDR3 length: 14 amino acids. Germline V lookup: CDR1 KGHSH, CDR2 LQKENI. The V gene lost 2 bases and the J gene lost 5 bases, with 12 bases spanning the gap. As DNA, the CDR3 is TGTGCCAGCTCACCATTGGGGGGAAGAACTGAAGCTTTCTTT. It codes for CASSPLGGRTEAFF.

This clone has a handful of counts. The rearrangement joins TRBV10-3 to TRBJ1-4, with D maybe TRBD1 (6 bases). V was clipped by 0 bases and J by 4 bases, with 18 bases between them. The CDR3 sequence is 18 residues long. Germline lookup yields CDR1 ENHRY and CDR2 SYGVKD. The CDR3 sequence is CAISESNSGQRLNEKLFF. The CDR3 DNA sequence: TGTGCCATCAGTGAGTCCAACTCCGGACAGCGACTTAATGAAAAACTGTTTTTT.

The rearrangement uses TRBV7-9 and TRBJ2-7, with 11 bases that match TRBD2. The CDR3 extends over 18 amino acids. The junction had 16 bases not matched to a gene; V was cut back by 5 bases and J by 4 bases. CDR1 and CDR2 from the germline V gene are SEHNR and FQNEAQ (reference sequence). CDR3 nucleotide sequence: TGTGCCAGCAGCCCTAGCGGGGGGCAAAACTACGTGAGGTACGAGCAGTACTTC. Translated: CASSPSGGQNYVRYEQYF.

This clone has only a few counts. This chain joins TRBV4-2 and TRBJ1-4, with D uncertain. The germline V gene has CDR1 LGHNA and CDR2 YNFKEQ. This CDR3 is 16 amino acids long. V was cut by 0 bases and J by 5 bases, with 13 bases left in between. CDR3 protein: CASSQDLATLNEKLFF. CDR3 bases: TGTGCCAGCAGCCAAGATCTCGCCACATTGAATGAAAAACTGTTTTTT.

Concerning this clone itself: The conserved final phenylalanine or tryptophan is absent from the CDR3, which likely points to a read error. It is unclear where the CDR3 begins or ends on the DNA, so no DNA is shown, and the CDR3 is as TCRdb lists it. The rearrangement uses TRBV7-2 and TRBJ1-1. The germline CDR1 and CDR2 sequences are SGHTA and FQGNSA. The CDR3 is 11 amino acids long, termini counted. The CDR3 protein is CASSPSRRGGL.

The chain couples TRBV5-8 to TRBJ2-1, with 8 bases lining up with TRBD1. V lost 0 bases and J lost 2; bases outside the gene matches: 4. This CDR3 region has 16 residues. Looked up from germline, CDR1 is SGHTS and CDR2 is YDEGEE. This chain's CDR3 is CASSLAMGQAYNEQFF. In DNA, the CDR3 is TGTGCCAGCAGCTTGGCCATGGGACAGGCCTACAATGAGCAGTTCTTC.

The chain has TRBV5-6 and TRBJ1-3; D ambiguous. In germline, CDR1 is SGHDT, CDR2 YYEEEE. The CDR3 has 14 amino acids. Trimming cost V 2 bases and J 1 base, with 7 bases left between them. The CDR3 DNA reads as TGTGCCAGCAGCTTAACGGGGTCTGGAAACACCATATATTTT. It encodes CASSLTGSGNTIYF.

The V call is TRBV28, the J call TRBJ1-5; D remains unclear. Germline lookup yields CDR1 MDHEN and CDR2 SYDVKM. The CDR3 covers 14 residues. V shed 5 bases and J shed 7 bases, with 15 bases lying between them. The CDR3, as DNA: TGTGCCAGCAGTCAACCCACGTCCGGGCAGCCCCAGCATTTT. Protein product: CASSQPTSGQPQHF.

The chain links TRBV6-5 to TRBJ2-7; 10 nucleotides match TRBD1. Germline trimming cut 4 bases from V and 2 bases from J; bases unmatched to any gene: 8. The CDR3 is made up of 16 amino acids. Germline loops: CDR1 MNHEY, CDR2 SVGAGI. The chain's CDR3 is CASSSRTGGSTYEQYF. Here the CDR3 DNA reads TGTGCCAGCAGTTCCCGGACAGGGGGGTCAACCTACGAGCAGTACTTC.

The CDR3 DNA reads TGCGCCAGCAGCCAAACTCCGACAGGGTTGCACGAGCAGTACTTC. Protein product: CASSQTPTGLHEQYF. The chain combines TRBV4-1 with TRBJ2-7; TRBD1 matches 7 bases. Germline values: CDR1 MGHRA, CDR2 YSYEKL. This CDR3 has 15 residues. V gave up 2 bases and J gave up 5 bases; unmatched junction bases: 9.

J is TRBJ2-5 and V is TRBV9; 7 bases line up with TRBD2. V shed 0 bases and J 4 bases; nucleotides not matched to a gene: 15. Germline CDR1 is SGDLS and CDR2 is YYNGEE. CDR3 size: 18 residues. CDR3 in amino acids: CASSVAPLGGPGGETQYF. CDR3 bases: TGTGCCAGCAGCGTAGCCCCCCTCGGAGGGCCGGGGGGAGAGACCCAGTACTTC.

The genes are TRBV7-8 and TRBJ2-2; D is uncertain. The CDR3 runs to 14 residues. V was trimmed by 1 base and J by 3 bases, leaving 6 bases between them. The germline V gene encodes CDR1 SGHVS and CDR2 FQNEAQ. This CDR3 is CASSLDGDTGELFF. CDR3 in DNA: TGTGCCAGCAGCTTAGATGGAGACACCGGGGAGCTGTTTTTT.

The chain joins TRBV4-3 to TRBJ1-5, with a weak D call TRBD1 (5 bases). CDR3 size: 15 residues. Between the trimmed V and J ends, which lost 0 bases and 6 bases, there was a span of 12 bases. From germline, CDR1 is LGHNA and CDR2 YSLEER. In DNA, the CDR3 is TGCGCCAGCAGCCAAGATTTGACAGACGGTCAGCCCCAGCATTTT. Translated: CASSQDLTDGQPQHF.